This T cell receptor beta chain was recorded in a study of Ad26.COV2.S vaccination and SARS-CoV-2 variants. General observations from the study: Responses of T cells in total may have been underestimated by the TCR breadth and depth analyses.

TCRdb's table, derived via immunoSEQ multiplex PCR, lists solely in-frame clones and lacks some. The sample includes some 500,000 clones, roughly 89% seen only once; the top ten take around 2.5%. Treatment: some 20 received Ad26.COV2.S at low or high dose, single or two shots; about 5 received placebo; per-sample allocation not given. Sampling was done on day 63 after the first vaccine or placebo injection. With respect to this clone: What it binds is not known.

After removal of 8 bases from V and 4 bases from J, the junction contained 10 bases not matched to a gene. CDR3 length equals 15 residues. The germline CDR1 and CDR2 sequences are MNHEY and SMNVEV (reference sequence). The clonotype was recovered from a person between 18 and 65 years old who received the Ad26.COV2.S COVID-19 vaccine or a placebo. The chain is built from TRBV27 and TRBJ2-5; the match to TRBD2 covers 10 bases. The input for sequencing was peripheral blood, taken in a trial of Ad26.COV2.S vaccine versus placebo. CDR3 protein: CASRRLAGDGETQYF. CDR3 in DNA: TGTGCCAGCCGCCGACTAGCGGGTGACGGAGAGACCCAGTACTTC.